This entry lists 5 T cell receptor beta chains sequenced from one sample in a study of metastatic and nonmetastatic thyroid tumors. TCRdb reassembled clones from the PCR reads with MiXCR. The repertoire holds about 34,000 clones, with around 15% as singletons. Nobody among the patients had been given any treatment before thyroid surgery. Sequencing was performed on blood. These receptors came from a female donor with papillary thyroid cancer or a benign thyroid nodule (not recorded which). Some clones in this sample may be carry-over from other donors' samples.

In this sample, this clone turned up many times. The chain is built from TRBV27 and TRBJ2-7, with no clear D. The germline V and J ends were trimmed by 4 bases and 0 bases, with 16 bases remaining between them. Germline-derived CDR1 and CDR2 are MNHEY and SMNVEV (reference sequence). This CDR3 spans 16 amino acids. CDR3 sequence reads: CASSSRYNPSSYEQYF. CDR3 coding DNA: TGTGCCAGCAGTTCCCGCTACAACCCAAGCTCCTACGAGCAGTACTTC.

This clone came up many times. The chain has TRBV19 and TRBJ2-7; 9 positions match TRBD1. V lost 8 bases to trimming and J lost 5 bases; unmatched junction nucleotides: 7. Per the germline V gene, CDR1 is LNHDA and CDR2 is SQIVND (reference sequence). This CDR3 region has 13 residues. The chain's CDR3 is CASGRDRENEQYF. The CDR3 DNA follows: TGTGCCAGTGGCCGGGACAGGGAAAACGAGCAGTACTTC.

This clone was seen ten or more times. V usage is TRBV11-2 and J usage is TRBJ2-2, with D possibly TRBD2 on 6 matching bases. The germline V gene has CDR1 SGHAT and CDR2 FQNNGV. V dropped 1 base and J dropped 2 bases, with 14 bases sitting between them. This CDR3 is 17 amino acids long. The CDR3 DNA sequence: TGTGCCAGCAGCTTAGTATGGGTGGGAGGAAACACCGGGGAGCTGTTTTTT. Translated, it gives CASSLVWVGGNTGELFF.

Turning to this clone: Given a much more abundant clone one base away, this may be a read error. At the DNA level, this CDR3 is encoded by other sequences in the same sample as well. The V call is TRBV27, the J call TRBJ2-5; D could derive from TRBD1 or TRBD2 (5 bases each). Per germline, CDR1 MNHEY and CDR2 SMNVEV (reference sequence). This CDR3 is 13 amino acids long. The CDR3, as DNA: TGTGCCAGCAGTTGGGGGTCCCAAGAGACACAGTACTTC. Protein product: CASSWGSQETQYF.

Ten or more counts support this clone. This chain joins TRBV2 and TRBJ2-7; D unresolved. The CDR3 totals 13 residues. CDR1 and CDR2 (germline): SNHLY, FYNNEI. V gave up 3 bases and J gave up 0 bases, with 6 bases separating them. In DNA, the CDR3 is TGTGCCAGCAGTGAGTGGGCCTCCTACGAGCAGTACTTC. Translating gives CASSEWASYEQYF. Full variable domain (missing parts from reference TRBV2 and TRBJ2-7): EPEVTQTPSHQVTQMGQEVILRCVPISNHLYFYWYRQILGQKVEFLVSFYNNEISEKSEIFDDQFSVERPDGSNFTLKIRSTKLEDSAMYFCASSEWASYEQYFGPGTRLTVT.